This is a list of T cell receptor beta chains from one sample in a study of blood T cell repertoires in COVID-19. Here immunoSEQ multiplex PCR was the method, and the copy in TCRdb shows in-frame clones only, minus some. The profile shows fewer than 50,000 clones, 83% of them singletons. The sample comprised peripheral blood. These receptors all stem from a human donor in a cohort sampled during active COVID-19. Both conserved end residues are part of each CDR3. The D gene is left open where the match is weak. The size of a clone is reported for some rows only, either as once, few or many, or as a class for expanded clones.

CASSLGAAGYEQYF TGTGCCAGCAGCTTAGGGGCAGCCGGATACGAGCAGTACTTC . . TRBJ2-7 TRBV7-9
CASSYSQGGYGYTF TGTGCCAGCAGTTACTCGCAGGGGGGCTATGGCTACACCTTC TRBD1 . TRBJ1-2 TRBV6-5
CASSPTTVNTEAFF TGCGCCAGCAGCCCTACGACAGTTAACACTGAAGCTTTCTTT . . TRBJ1-1 TRBV5-1
CASSSYGQQNTEAFF TGTGCCAGCAGTTCATACGGACAGCAGAACACTGAAGCTTTCTTT . . TRBJ1-1 TRBV27
CASSSRTGVQETQYF TGTGCCAGCAGCTCCAGGACAGGAGTCCAAGAGACCCAGTACTTC TRBD1 . TRBJ2-5 TRBV7-8
CASSPIEGSGSGANVLTF TGTGCCAGCTCACCAATCGAGGGAAGTGGTTCTGGGGCCAACGTCCTGACTTTC . . TRBJ2-6 TRBV18
CASSQGDFGVTEAFF TGCGCCAGCAGCCAAGGGGACTTTGGGGTCACTGAAGCTTTCTTT . . TRBJ1-1 TRBV4-3
CASSYSRGFGYGYTF TGTGCCAGCAGTTACTCGCGGGGCTTTGGCTATGGCTACACCTTC . . TRBJ1-2 TRBV6-5
CASIEFSNQPQHF TGTGCCAGCATAGAGTTTAGCAATCAGCCCCAGCATTTT . . TRBJ1-5 TRBV2
CASSVGSSGVTDTQYF TGTGCCAGCAGCGTAGGAAGTAGCGGGGTCACAGATACGCAGTATTTT TRBD2 . TRBJ2-3 TRBV9
CASSDRYSYNEQFF TGTGCCAGCAGCGACAGGTATTCCTACAATGAGCAGTTCTTC . . TRBJ2-1 TRBV9
CASSILGRGADSPLHF TGTGCCAGTAGTATATTGGGCAGGGGCGCTGATTCACCCCTCCACTTT . . TRBJ1-6 TRBV19
CASIGRGHLVYEQYF TGTGCCAGCATCGGCAGGGGGCATTTGGTTTACGAGCAGTACTTC TRBD1 . TRBJ2-7 TRBV6-5
CASSRQGYGYTF TGTGCCAGCAGCAGACAGGGCTATGGCTACACCTTC TRBD1 . TRBJ1-2 TRBV13
CAWSEGHLGYTF TGTGCCTGGAGTGAGGGACACCTTGGCTACACCTTC . . TRBJ1-2 TRBV30
CASSFLQGREQFF TGTGCCAGCAGCTTCTTACAGGGGCGTGAGCAGTTCTTC TRBD1 . TRBJ2-1 TRBV7-2
CAISFEGTDYNEQFF TGTGCCATCAGTTTTGAGGGTACTGACTACAATGAGCAGTTCTTC . few TRBJ2-1 TRBV10-3
CASSQESYHEGTGNSPLHF TGCGCCAGCAGCCAAGAGAGTTACCACGAGGGGACAGGGAATTCACCCCTCCACTTT TRBD1 . TRBJ1-6 TRBV4-3
CASSTDRGLYEQYF TGTGCCAGCAGCACCGACAGGGGGCTTTACGAGCAGTACTTC TRBD1 . TRBJ2-7 TRBV6-5
CASSSHHRGHYGYTF TGTGCCAGCAGTTCCCATCACAGGGGCCACTATGGCTACACCTTC TRBD1 once TRBJ1-2 TRBV6-2/TRBV6-3
CASSAGAAPLHF TGTGCCAGTAGTGCGGGGGCGGCGCCCCTCCACTTT . . TRBJ1-6 TRBV19
CASSLRLAGGAQYF TGTGCCAGCAGCTTAAGACTAGCGGGGGGGGCCCAGTACTTC TRBD2 . TRBJ2-5 TRBV7-2
CASSLGDSTNEKLFF TGTGCCAGCAGCTTAGGTGACTCAACTAATGAAAAACTGTTTTTT . once TRBJ1-4 TRBV5-4
CASSFSDRDAEAFF TGTGCCAGCAGTTTCTCGGACAGGGACGCTGAAGCTTTCTTT TRBD1 . TRBJ1-1 TRBV27
CASSPRLATQGYNEQFF TGTGCCAGCAGCCCCCGACTAGCGACTCAGGGATACAATGAGCAGTTCTTC TRBD2 . TRBJ2-1 TRBV7-8
CASSPSSPGTGPYEQYF TGTGCCAGCTCACCATCTAGCCCCGGGACAGGCCCCTACGAGCAGTACTTC TRBD1 few TRBJ2-7 TRBV18
CASSQDAQGYSPLHF TGCGCCAGCAGCCAAGACGCCCAGGGGTATTCACCCCTCCACTTT . . TRBJ1-6 TRBV4-1
CASSLELGGQFF TGTGCCAGCAGCTTGGAGTTGGGGGGTCAGTTCTTC . . TRBJ2-1 TRBV5-5
CASSVRGSEQYF TGTGCCAGCAGCGTACGCGGGTCCGAGCAGTACTTC . . TRBJ2-7 TRBV9
CASSIDRGGYGYTF TGTGCCAGTAGTATCGACAGGGGAGGGTATGGCTACACCTTC TRBD1 . TRBJ1-2 TRBV19
CASSGRGASYEQYF TGCGCCAGCAGTGGGCGGGGGGCCTCTTACGAGCAGTACTTC TRBD2 . TRBJ2-7 TRBV10-2